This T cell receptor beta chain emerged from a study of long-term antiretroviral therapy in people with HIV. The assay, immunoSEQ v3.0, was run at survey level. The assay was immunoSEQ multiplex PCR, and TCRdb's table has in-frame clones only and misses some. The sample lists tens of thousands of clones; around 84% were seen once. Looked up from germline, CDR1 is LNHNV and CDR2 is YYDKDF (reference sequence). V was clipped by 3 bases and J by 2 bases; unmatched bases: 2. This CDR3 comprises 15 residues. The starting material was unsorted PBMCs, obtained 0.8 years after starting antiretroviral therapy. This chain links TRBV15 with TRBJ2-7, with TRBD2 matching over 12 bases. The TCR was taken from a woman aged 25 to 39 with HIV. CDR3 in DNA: TGTGCCACCAGCAGTCCTAGCGGGGGGGCCTACGAGCAGTACTTC. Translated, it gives CATSSPSGGAYEQYF. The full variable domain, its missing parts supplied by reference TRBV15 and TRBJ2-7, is DAMVIQNPRYQVTQFGKPVTLSCSQTLNHNVMYWYQQKSSQAPKLLFHYYDKDFNNEADTPDNFQSRRPNTSFCFLDIRSPGLGDTAMYLCATSSPSGGAYEQYFGPGTRLTVT.